The entry below describes one T cell receptor (beta chain). Antigen specificity is unknown. Each gene name is a mouse one. Coverage ceases 1 residue before the CDR3 finishes, and the germline J gene fills in the end. The time point: mouse harvest day 14 after allogeneic transplant. Each mouse received 10^7 T-cell-depleted marrow cells plus 10^6 splenic CD5+ T cells by tail vein. The data derive from a study of tissue T cells after allogeneic stem cell transplantation. Sequencing was performed with immunoSEQ multiplex PCR; in TCRdb, only in-frame clones are kept and a portion is missing. The table has 7,000 to 8,000 clones, around 34% seen once. The CDR3 contains 16 residues. The J segment lost 0 bases and the V segment lost 1 base, leaving 6 bases of the junction unmatched. The germline gives CDR1 SGHSN, CDR2 HYEKVE. Study observations and caveats: Some tissue clones might be persisting host cells; their alloreactivity or antigen specificity was not determined.

This rearrangement joins TRBV12-1 to TRBJ2-4; TRBD2 matches 7 bases. Source material: skin. This sequence was found in a female BALB/c mouse given C57BL/6 T cells with graft-versus-host disease after an allogeneic hematopoietic cell transplant. The covered CDR3 bases are TGTGCCAGCTCTCTTGTTGGGGGGAAAAGTCAAAACACCTTGTAC. It translates to CASSLVGGKSQNTLY. From start to end, the CDR3 is CASSLVGGKSQNTLYF. Full variable domain (outside the CDR3, taken from reference TRBV12-1 and TRBJ2-4): DSGVVQSPRHIIKEKGGRSVLTCIPISGHSNVVWYQQTLGKELKFLIQHYEKVERDKGFLPSRFSVQQFDDYHSEMNMSALELEDSAMYFCASSLVGGKSQNTLYFGAGTRLSVL.